Presented here are 5 T cell receptor beta chains from one specimen sequenced in a study of cytomegalovirus exposure and HLA in healthy donors. The PCR made use of 60 Vbeta and 13 Jbeta primers. Some clones are missing from TCRdb's copy, which holds only in-frame ones; the method was immunoSEQ multiplex PCR. The sample yields some 100,000 clones, around 76% seen once. The source material was PBMCs. The source of these receptors is a woman in her forties or fifties in good health and CMV-seropositive.

The chain employs TRBV19 and TRBJ1-1; a weak D match, TRBD1 (6 bases). The CDR3 consists of 16 residues. Germline values: CDR1 LNHDA, CDR2 SQIVND (reference sequence). V lost 1 base to trimming and J lost 4 bases, with 16 bases between them. The CDR3 sequence: CASSIGGGGAGTEAFF. The DNA for the CDR3 is TGTGCCAGTAGTATAGGCGGAGGGGGGGCGGGCACTGAAGCTTTCTTT.

In this sample, this clone turned up once. The CDR3: CASSPRATGDNYGYTF. CDR3 nucleotide sequence: TGTGCCAGCTCACCACGTGCGACAGGGGATAACTATGGCTACACCTTC. The chain has TRBV18 and TRBJ1-2; 8 nucleotides agree with TRBD1. CDR3 length: 16 residues. Germline assignment: CDR1 KGHSH and CDR2 LQKENI. After removal of 1 base from V and 1 base from J, the junction contained 5 bases not matched to a gene.

This rearrangement joins TRBV30 to TRBJ1-2; the match to TRBD1 covers 7 bases. The CDR3 is 14 amino acids. Germline V gene lookup returns CDR1 GTSNPN and CDR2 SVGIG (reference sequence). V dropped 3 bases and J dropped 2; count of bases not matched to a gene: 6. In nucleotides, the CDR3 is TGTGCCTGGAGCCCGACAGGGAAGAACTATGGCTACACCTTC. Its protein is CAWSPTGKNYGYTF.

This clone was picked up a small number of times. CDR3 residues: CASRKDTSSYNEQFF. DNA for the CDR3: TGCGCCAGCAGAAAGGACACCAGCTCCTACAATGAGCAGTTCTTC. This sequence joins TRBV10-1 and TRBJ2-1, with a weak D call TRBD1 (5 bases). Germline V gene sequence: CDR1 WNHNN, CDR2 SYGVQD (reference sequence). Trimming cost V 6 bases and J 0 bases, with 12 bases left between them. CDR3 length: 15 residues.

The rearrangement joins TRBV6-6 to TRBJ2-4; no clear D gene. The length of the CDR3 is 13 residues. V gave up 6 bases and J gave up 0 bases, with 6 bases separating them. CDR1 and CDR2 from the germline V gene are MNHNY and SVGAGI (reference sequence). Here the CDR3 reads CASREIAKNIQYF. CDR3 in DNA: TGTGCCAGCAGGGAGATAGCCAAAAACATTCAGTACTTC.